Listed below are T cell receptor beta chains from one sample, sequenced in a study of T cell clones after liver transplantation. Profiled with immunoSEQ multiplex PCR; TCRdb holds only in-frame clones, not every one. The repertoire holds over 100,000 clones, with 82% as singletons. This specimen was CD4+ T cells from blood, taken before liver transplant. Receptors were obtained from a human donor who received a liver transplant. Each CDR3 is given with its conserved first and last residue. Some rows mark clone size as missing; the rest say once, few, many or name a class of expanded clone.

j_call v_call clone_size cdr3_aa
TRBJ2-3 TRBV4-1 - CASSQDASGRVNTQYF
TRBJ1-2 TRBV20-1 once CSARDSPGYTF
TRBJ1-2 TRBV4-1 - CASSQVDRALYGYTF
TRBJ1-3 TRBV7-8 - CASSLGVDTIYF
TRBJ2-5 TRBV2 - CARNRDDQETQYF
TRBJ2-2 TRBV6-5 - CASQVLAYTGELFF
TRBJ1-5 TRBV19 once CASRAGARSNQPQHF
TRBJ2-7 TRBV5-6 - CASSLLGQGGYEQYF
TRBJ1-1 TRBV19 - CASSKASRTANTEAFF
TRBJ1-1 TRBV27 - CASSFLGEDEAFF
TRBJ1-3 TRBV7-8 once CASSLLVQGTDTIYF
TRBJ2-2 TRBV7-3 - CASSLKNTGELFF